This is a list of T cell receptor beta chains from one sample in a study of identical twins. TCRdb processed the 5' RACE reads anew with MiXCR; each CDR3 protein has one entry. The sample comprises approximately 300,000 distinct CDR3 sequences, roughly 9% of which are singletons, and around 7.1% rests with the top ten. This sample also appeared in a second study, on yellow fever vaccine responses in identical twins.

Specimen: CD8+ T cells sorted from blood. The receptors shown here come from a woman aged 18 to 35 in good health. CDR3s include the opening cysteine and the closing phenylalanine or tryptophan. The D gene is left open where the match is weak. Not all rows give a size; the values are once, few, many and, for expanded clones, a class.

V gene	clone size	J gene	D gene	CDR3 protein	CDR3 DNA
TRBV30	-	TRBJ1-4	-	CAWNEGFKEKLFF	TGTGCCTGGAACGAGGGGTTCAAGGAAAAACTGTTTTTT
TRBV20-1	few	TRBJ2-3	TRBD2	CSASGTSRDTQYF	TGCAGTGCCTCCGGGACTAGCAGGGATACGCAGTATTTT
TRBV27	few	TRBJ2-1	-	CASSLFADSYNEQFF	TGTGCCAGCAGTTTATTCGCTGACAGCTACAATGAGCAGTTCTTC
TRBV27	-	TRBJ2-1	-	CASTPTVSPYNEQFF	TGTGCCAGCACCCCGACCGTCTCGCCCTACAATGAGCAGTTCTTC
TRBV6-2/TRBV6-3	-	TRBJ2-7	TRBD1	CASSYLRTGGNYEQYF	TGTGCCAGCAGTTACTTAAGGACAGGCGGAAACTACGAGCAGTACTTC
TRBV11-2	many	TRBJ1-4	-	CASSLHRPGHNEKLFF	TGTGCCAGCAGCTTACACAGGCCGGGTCATAATGAAAAACTGTTTTTT
TRBV6-1	many	TRBJ2-5	TRBD2	CASTRLAEIQETQYF	TGTGCCAGCACCCGACTAGCGGAGATTCAAGAGACCCAGTACTTC
TRBV29-1	many	TRBJ2-7	TRBD2	CSVVVAGGVYEQYF	TGCAGCGTTGTGGTAGCGGGGGGGGTCTACGAGCAGTACTTC
TRBV2	-	TRBJ2-1	TRBD2	CASTRLAGDNEQFF	TGTGCCAGCACAAGGCTAGCGGGAGATAATGAGCAGTTCTTC
TRBV9	many	TRBJ1-5	TRBD1	CASSESGGPQPQHF	TGTGCCAGCAGCGAATCAGGGGGACCTCAGCCCCAGCATTTT
TRBV11-1	-	TRBJ2-1	-	CASRPGSAGSPSYNEQFF	TGTGCCAGCAGGCCCGGGTCGGCGGGAAGTCCATCCTACAATGAGCAGTTCTTC
TRBV15	-	TRBJ2-5	-	CATSRDRIPQETQYF	TGTGCCACCAGCAGAGATCGGATACCCCAAGAGACCCAGTACTTC
TRBV29-1	many	TRBJ2-7	-	CSVVTPEAYEQYF	TGCAGCGTCGTCACCCCGGAGGCCTACGAGCAGTACTTC
TRBV15	-	TRBJ2-2	TRBD2	CATNEAGTGELFF	TGTGCCACCAATGAAGCGGGGACCGGGGAGCTGTTTTTT
TRBV5-1	many	TRBJ2-2	-	CASTGTGELFF	TGCGCCAGCACGGGCACCGGGGAGCTGTTTTTT
TRBV6-2/TRBV6-3	many	TRBJ2-1	-	CASSYAAQGIYNEQFF	TGTGCCAGCAGTTACGCTGCACAGGGCATCTACAATGAGCAGTTCTTC
TRBV28	few	TRBJ2-4	-	CAIAGRLAKNIQYF	TGTGCCATCGCGGGGCGACTAGCCAAAAACATTCAGTACTTC
TRBV6-4	many	TRBJ2-3	TRBD2	CASSGTSGTDTQYF	TGTGCCAGCAGTGGGACTAGCGGCACAGATACGCAGTATTTT
TRBV5-1	-	TRBJ2-2	-	CASSFFQGDRELFF	TGCGCCAGCAGCTTCTTTCAGGGTGATCGGGAGCTGTTTTTT
TRBV7-9	many	TRBJ2-7	-	CASSLGGGDEQYF	TGTGCCAGCAGTTTAGGGGGTGGGGATGAGCAGTACTTC
TRBV11-2	many	TRBJ2-1	-	CASSFYGGSSYNEQFF	TGTGCCAGCAGCTTTTATGGGGGGAGTTCCTACAATGAGCAGTTCTTC
TRBV10-3	-	TRBJ1-1	-	CAISDGPLEAFF	TGTGCCATCAGTGATGGACCCCTTGAAGCTTTCTTT
TRBV5-5	many	TRBJ2-1	TRBD2	CASSLGTSGRTGLDEQFF	TGTGCCAGCAGCTTGGGGACTAGCGGGAGGACGGGTTTGGATGAGCAGTTCTTC